Listed here are 9 T cell receptor beta chains from one sample, sequenced in a study of T cells after yellow fever vaccination. In TCRdb, the 5' RACE reads were re-called with MiXCR into one record per CDR3 protein. The sample holds under 700,000 distinct CDR3 sequences; less than 20% are singletons and the top ten take around a sixth. This specimen was PBMCs, taken about 5 days after the first yellow fever vaccination. These receptor sequences come from a man aged 18 to 29 who received the YFV17D yellow fever vaccine.

The chain couples TRBV10-3 to TRBJ2-5; 11 bases match TRBD2. V shed 5 bases, J shed 7 bases, and the junction held 6 bases outside the gene matches. This CDR3 comprises 14 residues. Germline values: CDR1 ENHRY, CDR2 SYGVKD. CDR3 region: CAISTGLAEGTQYF. DNA for the CDR3: TGTGCCATCAGTACGGGACTAGCGGAAGGGACCCAGTACTTC.

This chain connects TRBV7-9 to TRBJ1-2; maybe TRBD1 (5 bases). CDR1 and CDR2 (germline): SEHNR, FQNEAQ (reference sequence). This CDR3 has 13 residues. Trimming took off 6 bases at V and 2 bases at J, with 10 bases between the two ends. The CDR3 coding sequence is TGTGCCAGCAGGGGGGATGTCAACTATGGCTACACCTTC. Amino acid sequence: CASRGDVNYGYTF.

This clonotype was counted a few times. The rearrangement links TRBV3-1 to TRBJ2-5; D possibly corresponds to TRBD2 (5 bases). V gave up 1 base and J gave up 7 bases, with 10 bases separating them. In germline, CDR1 is LGHDT, CDR2 YNNKEL (reference sequence). The CDR3 sequence is 13 residues long. The CDR3 sequence: CASSQGESGTQYF. The CDR3 coding sequence is TGTGCCAGCAGCCAAGGAGAAAGCGGGACCCAGTACTTC.

The genes are TRBV20-1 and TRBJ2-7, with D possibly being TRBD2 (6 bases). The germline V gene has CDR1 DFQATT and CDR2 SNEGSKA (reference sequence). The CDR3 has 16 amino acids. The V and J ends lost 1 base and 4 bases respectively, with 20 bases between them. CDR3: CSARGIRGRGSYEQYV. CDR3 nucleotides: TGCAGTGCTAGAGGTATTCGAGGACGGGGGAGTTACGAGCAGTACGTC.

About this clonotype: At one end, the junction sequence differs from germline, possibly due to a read error. CDR3 residues: CASCLGSAGLFRLNNEQFF. The CDR3 nucleotides are TGTGCCAGCTGCTTAGGTTCGGCAGGGCTTTTTCGGCTTAACAATGAGCAGTTCTTC. The chain combines TRBV11-1 with TRBJ2-1; a weak D match, TRBD1 (5 bases). CDR1 is SGHAT, CDR2 FQDESV, per germline (reference sequence). There are 19 residues in the CDR3.

In this sample, this clonotype turned up a few times. V is TRBV3-1 and J is TRBJ1-6; D ambiguous. This CDR3 has 14 residues. Deletions cut 1 base from V and 7 bases from J, with 8 bases between. The germline V gene encodes CDR1 LGHDT and CDR2 YNNKEL (reference sequence). CDR3 residues: CASSQGTENSPLHF. Written as DNA, the CDR3 is TGTGCCAGCAGCCAAGGAACAGAAAATTCACCCCTCCACTTT.

This chain connects TRBV5-6 to TRBJ2-1; D might be TRBD2 (5 bases). Trimming took off 4 bases at V and 9 bases at J, with 11 bases between the two ends. There are 12 residues in the CDR3. Germline V CDR1 and CDR2: SGHDT, YYEEEE. CDR3 nucleotides: TGTGCCAGCAGCCCCTGGAGGCTTGAGCAGTTCTTC. Translated, it gives CASSPWRLEQFF.

The chain is built from TRBV11-3 and TRBJ2-1, with D uncertain. V lost 0 bases, J lost 6 bases, and 6 bases lay in between. The CDR3 runs to 13 residues. In germline, CDR1 is SGHNT, CDR2 YENEEA. The CDR3 DNA sequence: TGTGCCAGCAGCTTAGAAGTTGGCAATGAGCAGTTCTTC. Protein: CASSLEVGNEQFF.

This sequence joins TRBV12-3 or TRBV12-4 and TRBJ1-5; TRBD1 matches at 7 bases. J gave up 6 bases and V 4 bases, and 12 bases lay outside the gene matches. The CDR3 length is 16 residues. CDR3 in amino acids: CASSWGDTGAGQPQHF. The CDR3 DNA is TGTGCCAGCAGTTGGGGGGACACAGGGGCAGGTCAGCCCCAGCATTTT.